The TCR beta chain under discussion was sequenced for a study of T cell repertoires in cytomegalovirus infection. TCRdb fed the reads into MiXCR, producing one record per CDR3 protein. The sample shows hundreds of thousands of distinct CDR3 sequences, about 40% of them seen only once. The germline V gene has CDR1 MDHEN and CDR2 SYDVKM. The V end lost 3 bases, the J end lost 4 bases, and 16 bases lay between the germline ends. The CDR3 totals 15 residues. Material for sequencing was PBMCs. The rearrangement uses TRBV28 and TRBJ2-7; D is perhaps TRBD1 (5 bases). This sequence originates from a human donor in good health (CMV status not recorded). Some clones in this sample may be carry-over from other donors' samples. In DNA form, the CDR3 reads TGTGCCAGCAGTTTGACCCAGGGTATCGGGTACGAGCAGTACTTC. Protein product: CASSLTQGIGYEQYF. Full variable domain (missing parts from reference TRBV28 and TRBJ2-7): DVKVTQSSRYLVKRTGEKVFLECVQDMDHENMFWYRQDPGLGLRLIYFSYDVKMKEKGDIPEGYSVSREKKERFSLILESASTNQTSMYLCASSLTQGIGYEQYFGPGTRLTVT.